This TCR beta chain was documented in a study of blood T cell repertoires in COVID-19. Study at large: Among Cohort 3 donors, those recovered had two negative PCRs, clearance, or symptom resolution. The United States, Italy and Spain supplied acute and convalescent COVID-19 samples.

Method: immunoSEQ multiplex PCR; TCRdb's copy keeps in-frame clones and lacks some. Of 400,000 or so clones in the sample, more than 75% are singletons; the top ten hold around 1.9%. This clone occurred once. V lost 8 bases to trimming and J lost 3 bases; unmatched junction nucleotides: 6. In germline, CDR1 is GTSNPN, CDR2 SVGIG (reference sequence). The CDR3 is made up of 14 amino acids. The study assigned cohorts using participant-reported clinical history. The chain joins TRBV30 to TRBJ2-1, with 11 bases lining up with TRBD2. This TCR was sampled from a man in his forties in a cohort exposed to, infected with or recovered from COVID-19 (not recorded which). Source material: PBMCs or T cells enriched from blood (not recorded which). CDR3 coding DNA: TGTGCCGGTACTAGCGGGAGAGACTACAATGAGCAGTTCTTC. Translation gives CAGTSGRDYNEQFF.